This is a list of T cell receptor beta chains from one sample in a study of neurological immune-mediated disorders. TCRdb passed the 5' RACE reads through MiXCR, listing each CDR3 protein once. The table includes some 22,000 distinct CDR3 sequences, about 12% detected once. The sequencing sample was made of CD4+ T cells from blood. These receptor sequences come from a female donor with HTLV-1-associated myelopathy (HAM/TSP). CDR3s include the opening cysteine and the closing phenylalanine or tryptophan. A D gene is named only where the DNA matches it firmly. Clone sizes are given selectively: once, few, many, or a class where the clone is expanded.

d_call clone_size j_call v_call cdr3_nt cdr3_aa
TRBD1 many TRBJ2-2 TRBV12-3/TRBV12-4 TGTGCCAGCAGGGAACAGGGGTTTAACACCGGGGAGCTGTTTTTT CASREQGFNTGELFF
- many TRBJ1-1 TRBV7-3 TGTGCCAGCAGCTTAGGCGGTACGCACACTGAAGCTTTCTTT CASSLGGTHTEAFF
- many TRBJ1-1 TRBV28 TGTGCCAGCAGTTTATTGGGGGAACCGACTGAAGCTTTCTTT CASSLLGEPTEAFF
- many TRBJ2-3 TRBV7-2 TGTGCCAGCAGCTTAGAGTTAGGTTTTTCAGATACGCAGTATTTT CASSLELGFSDTQYF
- many TRBJ1-3 TRBV24-1 TGTGCCACCCAGTCGGCGAGCTCTGGAAACACCATATATTTT CATQSASSGNTIYF
TRBD2 many TRBJ2-3 TRBV12-3/TRBV12-4 TGTGCCAGCAGTTTTAGGAGCGGGGGGGCAGATACGCAGTATTTT CASSFRSGGADTQYF
- many TRBJ1-2 TRBV28 TGTGCCAGCACCCTCGGGGGGCAAGGAACTTCTGGGTATGGCTACACCTTC CASTLGGQGTSGYGYTF
TRBD2 many TRBJ2-3 TRBV7-2 TGTGCCAGCAGCTTCTTAAGCGGGGTCACAGATACGCAGTATTTT CASSFLSGVTDTQYF
TRBD1 many TRBJ2-1 TRBV5-1 TGCGCCAGCAACCGGGACAGGGGGACGAGCTCCTACAATGAGCAGTTCTTC CASNRDRGTSSYNEQFF
- many TRBJ2-4 TRBV7-9 TGTGCCAGCAGCTTAATCTTGTCCACGGACCAAAACATTCAGTACTTC CASSLILSTDQNIQYF
- many TRBJ2-3 TRBV7-2 TGTGCCAGCAGCTTACAGGGTAGCACAGATACGCAGTATTTT CASSLQGSTDTQYF
TRBD2 many TRBJ2-1 TRBV5-1 TGCGCCAGCAGCTTGGGGGGACTAGCGGGGTACAATGAGCAGTTCTTC CASSLGGLAGYNEQFF
- many TRBJ2-5 TRBV21-1 TGTGCCAGCAGCAAAGTTCTAGCGGGAACCCCCGCCCCAGAGACCCAGTACTTC CASSKVLAGTPAPETQYF
- many TRBJ2-3 TRBV27 TGTGCCAGCAGTTCCCCCCTCACAGATACGCAGTATTTT CASSSPLTDTQYF
- many TRBJ2-2 TRBV6-1 TGTGCCAGCGCCTGGGGGTCCGGGGAGCTGTTTTTT CASAWGSGELFF
- many TRBJ1-2 TRBV5-1 TGCGCCAGCAGCTCGCTCCAGGGGAATGGCTACACCTTC CASSSLQGNGYTF
- many TRBJ2-1 TRBV20-1 TGCAGTGCTAGAAGGGGGAGCTCCTACAATGAGCAGTTCTTC CSARRGSSYNEQFF
- many TRBJ2-5 TRBV20-1 TGCAGTGCTATTTTAGTGGGTCAAGAGACCCAGTACTTC CSAILVGQETQYF
TRBD2 many TRBJ2-5 TRBV2 TGTGCCAGCAGATCCGGACTAGCGGGAAATCCTTGGGAGACCCAGTACTTC CASRSGLAGNPWETQYF
- few TRBJ2-2 TRBV11-3 TGTGCCAGCAGCTTAGGAATAACGAGCACCGGGGAGCTGTTTTTT CASSLGITSTGELFF
- many TRBJ2-1 TRBV5-1 TGCGCCAGCCGGGACGGAGACAATGAGCAGTTCTTC CASRDGDNEQFF
- many TRBJ1-2 TRBV18 TGTGCCAGCTCACCCAATACAGGGCGAGCGGATGGCTACACCTTC CASSPNTGRADGYTF
- many TRBJ1-6 TRBV5-1 TGCGCCAGCAGCCCCAACCCCGCCTCGAACCCCCTCCACTTT CASSPNPASNPLHF
- many TRBJ1-1 TRBV7-2 TGTGCCAGCAGCCGACCTGAGTTTGTGACTGAAGCTTTCTTT CASSRPEFVTEAFF
TRBD2 medium-sized TRBJ2-7 TRBV20-1 TGCAGTGCTAGAGATCAACGGGAGGGCGGCTACGAGCAGTACTTC CSARDQREGGYEQYF
- many TRBJ1-1 TRBV28 TGTGCCAGCAGTTTCCCTAACCTCGGGAAGGCCACTGAAGCTTTCTTT CASSFPNLGKATEAFF
- many TRBJ2-5 TRBV20-1 TGCAGTGCTAGAGAATTCTTTTCGGGACTCCAAGAGACCCAGTACTTC CSAREFFSGLQETQYF
TRBD2 many TRBJ2-5 TRBV5-1 TGCGCCAGCAGCCGTGGACTAGCGGGAGTGTCACAAGAGACCCAGTACTTC CASSRGLAGVSQETQYF
- many TRBJ2-7 TRBV5-1 TGCGCCAGCAGACTCGGACTACCTCCCTACGAGCAGTACTTC CASRLGLPPYEQYF
- - TRBJ2-1 TRBV20-1 TGCAGTGCTAAAGAAAACAGGTATACTGAGCAGTTCTTC CSAKENRYTEQFF
- few TRBJ1-6 TRBV7-6 TGTGCCAGCAGCGAAGAGATGGGGGATTCACCCCTCCACTTT CASSEEMGDSPLHF
- once TRBJ1-5 TRBV20-1 TGCAGTGCTAGAGAAAATACAGGACCCCAGCATTTT CSARENTGPQHF
- many TRBJ1-1 TRBV7-9 TGTGCCAGCAGCTTGGGAGCCTTGAACACTGAAGCTTTCTTT CASSLGALNTEAFF
- many TRBJ1-5 TRBV12-3/TRBV12-4 TGTGCCAGCAGTCCTTTATCAGGGGAATGGGGCAATCAGCCCCAGCATTTT CASSPLSGEWGNQPQHF
- many TRBJ1-6 TRBV20-1 TGCAGTGCTAGAAGGGTTCTGAGCTCCTATAATTCACCCCTCCACTTT CSARRVLSSYNSPLHF
- many TRBJ2-7 TRBV5-1 TGCGCCAGCAGCTTGCACAGCTCCTACGAGCAGTACTTC CASSLHSSYEQYF
TRBD1 once TRBJ2-2 TRBV5-1 TGCGCCAACAACGAAGGAAGGGGGACAGGGTCGAACACCGGGGAGCTGTTTTTT CANNEGRGTGSNTGELFF
TRBD2 many TRBJ2-5 TRBV10-3 TGTGCCATCAGTGCCTCGTCTAGCGGGGACCAAGAGACCCAGTACTTC CAISASSSGDQETQYF
- many TRBJ2-1 TRBV5-1 TGCGCCAGCCGTCTAGCGATGCCCCTCAATGAGCAGTTCTTC CASRLAMPLNEQFF
- medium-sized TRBJ2-5 TRBV5-1 TGCGCCAGCAGCCTCTCTTGGGGAGGCGAGGAGACCCAGTACTTC CASSLSWGGEETQYF
TRBD2 many TRBJ2-5 TRBV20-1 TGCAGTGCTAGAGATGGCAAAGGACTAGCGGGGGGGCCAGAGACCCAGTACTTC CSARDGKGLAGGPETQYF
- many TRBJ2-4 TRBV20-1 TGCAGTGCTCCTGACAGCCTAGCCAAAAACATTCAGTACTTC CSAPDSLAKNIQYF
- many TRBJ2-2 TRBV7-6 TGTGCCAGCAGCTTCACAGGGCTCACCGGGGAGCTGTTTTTT CASSFTGLTGELFF
TRBD2 many TRBJ2-3 TRBV12-3/TRBV12-4 TGTGCCAGCAGTCGTACTAGCGGGGGGCTCGGGACAGATACGCAGTATTTT CASSRTSGGLGTDTQYF
TRBD2 many TRBJ2-3 TRBV4-3 TGCGCCAGCAGCCAAGATTACGGGGGGGCTGGTACGCAGTATTTT CASSQDYGGAGTQYF
TRBD2 many TRBJ2-3 TRBV11-3 TGTGCCAGCAGCTTAGGAATCGGGACTAGCGGGACCCTCGGGGATACGCAGTATTTT CASSLGIGTSGTLGDTQYF
- many TRBJ1-1 TRBV5-1 TGCGCCAGCCGTACAGGGAGAGAAGGGAACACTGAAGCTTTCTTT CASRTGREGNTEAFF
TRBD2 many TRBJ2-3 TRBV28 TGTGCCAGCGGGAGCCTTGGAACTAGCGACACAGATACGCAGTATTTT CASGSLGTSDTDTQYF
- many TRBJ1-4 TRBV5-1 TGCGCCAGCAGCTTAGGGACGACCCGGATGGAAAAACTGTTTTTT CASSLGTTRMEKLFF
TRBD1 medium-sized TRBJ2-3 TRBV7-9 TGTGCCAGCAGCTTCCCCAGGGGGTCCGATACGCAGTATTTT CASSFPRGSDTQYF
- - TRBJ2-7 TRBV20-1 TGCAGTGCTAGAGTTTGGAGTTTAGGCGAGCAGTACTTC CSARVWSLGEQYF